This is a list of T cell receptor beta chains from one sample in a study of blood T cell repertoires in COVID-19. The assay was immunoSEQ multiplex PCR, and TCRdb's table has in-frame clones only and misses some. The sample has roughly 64,000 clones, under 80% seen once; the top ten hold approximately 51%. The sequenced sample was PBMCs or T cells enriched from blood (not recorded which). These receptors all come from a woman aged 55-75 years who had been exposed to COVID-19. Both conserved end residues are part of each CDR3. The order of the fields is J gene, CDR3 length, D gene, V gene, clone size, CDR3 protein, CDR3 DNA. The D gene is left open where the match is weak. Clone size is stated in some rows and not others, as once, few, many or a class when expanded.

j_call: TRBJ2-5
cdr3_length: 15
d_call: NA
v_call: TRBV6-1
clone_size: NA
cdr3_aa: CASSEGPPSGETQYF
cdr3_nt: TGTGCCAGCAGTGAGGGTCCGCCCTCGGGGGAGACCCAGTACTTC

j_call: TRBJ2-3
cdr3_length: 12
d_call: NA
v_call: TRBV19
clone_size: NA
cdr3_aa: CASSSDIHTQYF
cdr3_nt: TGTGCCAGTAGTTCCGACATCCATACGCAGTATTTT

j_call: TRBJ1-4
cdr3_length: 15
d_call: TRBD1
v_call: TRBV30
clone_size: NA
cdr3_aa: CAWKELGTAVEKLFF
cdr3_nt: TGTGCCTGGAAGGAGTTGGGGACAGCAGTTGAAAAACTGTTTTTT

j_call: TRBJ1-1
cdr3_length: 13
d_call: NA
v_call: TRBV19
clone_size: NA
cdr3_aa: CASSLSLNTEAFF
cdr3_nt: TGTGCCAGTAGCCTGTCTTTGAACACTGAAGCTTTCTTT

j_call: TRBJ1-3
cdr3_length: 12
d_call: NA
v_call: TRBV28
clone_size: NA
cdr3_aa: CASSSSRYSRDF
cdr3_nt: TGTGCCAGCAGTTCCTCGAGATATTCCCGGGATTTT

j_call: TRBJ2-1
cdr3_length: 17
d_call: TRBD2
v_call: TRBV5-1
clone_size: NA
cdr3_aa: CASSSGLAETSYNEQFF
cdr3_nt: TGCGCCAGCAGCTCTGGACTAGCGGAGACCTCCTACAATGAGCAGTTCTTC

j_call: TRBJ2-7
cdr3_length: 14
d_call: TRBD1
v_call: TRBV19
clone_size: NA
cdr3_aa: CASSTGTGAEEQYF
cdr3_nt: TGTGCCAGTAGTACCGGGACAGGGGCGGAGGAGCAGTACTTC

j_call: TRBJ1-1
cdr3_length: 15
d_call: NA
v_call: TRBV5-8
clone_size: NA
cdr3_aa: CASSLGIQGGTEAFF
cdr3_nt: TGTGCCAGCAGCTTGGGGATACAGGGTGGAACTGAAGCTTTCTTT

j_call: TRBJ2-3
cdr3_length: 14
d_call: TRBD2
v_call: TRBV7-9
clone_size: NA
cdr3_aa: CASSPLAGADTQYF
cdr3_nt: TGTGCCAGCAGCCCACTAGCGGGGGCAGATACGCAGTATTTT

j_call: TRBJ2-1
cdr3_length: 16
d_call: TRBD2
v_call: TRBV14
clone_size: NA
cdr3_aa: CASSHRLAGGYNEQFF
cdr3_nt: TGTGCCAGCAGCCACCGACTAGCGGGGGGATACAATGAGCAGTTCTTC

j_call: TRBJ1-5
cdr3_length: 16
d_call: TRBD1
v_call: TRBV15
clone_size: NA
cdr3_aa: CATSRATGVGNQPQHF
cdr3_nt: TGTGCCACCAGCAGAGCGACAGGGGTAGGTAATCAGCCCCAGCATTTT

j_call: TRBJ1-5
cdr3_length: 13
d_call: NA
v_call: TRBV28
clone_size: once
cdr3_aa: CASSSRDNQPQHF
cdr3_nt: TGTGCCAGCAGCTCCCGGGACAATCAGCCCCAGCATTTT

j_call: TRBJ2-1
cdr3_length: 15
d_call: NA
v_call: TRBV3-1/TRBV3-2
clone_size: NA
cdr3_aa: CASSQDLSSYNEQFF
cdr3_nt: TGTGCCAGCAGCCAAGATTTGAGCTCCTACAATGAGCAGTTCTTC

j_call: TRBJ2-1
cdr3_length: 18
d_call: TRBD2
v_call: TRBV28
clone_size: NA
cdr3_aa: CASSSTSGRASQVDEQFF
cdr3_nt: TGTGCCAGCAGCTCTACTAGCGGGAGGGCCAGTCAAGTCGATGAGCAGTTCTTC

j_call: TRBJ2-2
cdr3_length: 13
d_call: NA
v_call: TRBV2
clone_size: few
cdr3_aa: CASSVGRNGELFF
cdr3_nt: TGTGCCAGCAGTGTTGGGAGGAACGGGGAGCTGTTTTTT

j_call: TRBJ2-2
cdr3_length: 19
d_call: TRBD1
v_call: TRBV24-1
clone_size: NA
cdr3_aa: CATSDFRPRQGMNTGELFF
cdr3_nt: TGTGCCACCAGTGATTTTAGGCCACGACAGGGGATGAACACCGGGGAGCTGTTTTTT

j_call: TRBJ1-1
cdr3_length: 13
d_call: NA
v_call: TRBV25-1
clone_size: many
cdr3_aa: CASSAGGPTEAFF
cdr3_nt: TGTGCCAGCAGTGCGGGAGGTCCCACTGAAGCTTTCTTT

j_call: TRBJ1-3
cdr3_length: 14
d_call: NA
v_call: TRBV11-2
clone_size: NA
cdr3_aa: CASSSLNSGNTIYF
cdr3_nt: TGTGCCAGCAGCTCACTGAACTCTGGAAACACCATATATTTT

j_call: TRBJ2-7
cdr3_length: 15
d_call: TRBD2
v_call: TRBV6-5
clone_size: NA
cdr3_aa: CASRSLAGGSYEQYF
cdr3_nt: TGTGCCAGCAGATCCCTAGCGGGAGGCTCCTACGAGCAGTACTTC

j_call: TRBJ2-7
cdr3_length: 13
d_call: NA
v_call: TRBV6-5
clone_size: many
cdr3_aa: CASSYSRDYEQYF
cdr3_nt: TGTGCCAGCAGTTACTCGAGAGACTACGAGCAGTACTTC

j_call: TRBJ2-1
cdr3_length: 14
d_call: TRBD2
v_call: TRBV27
clone_size: NA
cdr3_aa: CASRPWREGKEQFF
cdr3_nt: TGTGCCAGCAGACCCTGGAGGGAGGGTAAAGAGCAGTTCTTC

j_call: TRBJ1-2
cdr3_length: 12
d_call: NA
v_call: TRBV30
clone_size: NA
cdr3_aa: CAWSGGTYGYTF
cdr3_nt: TGTGCCTGGAGTGGAGGGACATATGGCTACACCTTC

j_call: TRBJ1-1
cdr3_length: 14
d_call: NA
v_call: TRBV11-2
clone_size: NA
cdr3_aa: CASSLDSGRTEAFF
cdr3_nt: TGTGCCAGCAGCTTAGATTCAGGGAGGACTGAAGCTTTCTTT